These 11 T cell receptor beta chains originate from one sample sequenced in a study of control samples from healthy donors and cancer patients. Repertoires were generated with immunoSEQ multiplex PCR, while TCRdb's copy carries only in-frame clones and drops some. The sample comprises over 150,000 clones, 75% to 95% of which are singletons, and roughly 2% rests with the top ten. Material for sequencing was blood. These receptors all come from a middle-aged woman in good health.

V gene TRBV11-2 combines with J gene TRBJ2-7, with TRBD1 matching over 7 bases. This CDR3 has 16 amino acids. From germline, CDR1 is SGHAT and CDR2 FQNNGV. After removal of 4 bases from V and 2 bases from J, the junction contained 11 bases not matched to a gene. The chain's CDR3 is CASSSFRRQGTYEQYF. The CDR3 nucleotides read TGTGCCAGCAGCTCATTTCGCAGACAGGGTACCTACGAGCAGTACTTC.

In this sample, this clone turned up a few times. CDR3 sequence (DNA): TGCGCCAGCAGCTCAGGGACCCTTACAGGTCAGCCCCAGCATTTT. Its translation is CASSSGTLTGQPQHF. The J gene is TRBJ1-5, the V gene TRBV4-1; tentatively, D is TRBD1 (5 bases). The length of the CDR3 is 15 residues. The germline V and J ends were trimmed by 5 bases and 6 bases, with 17 bases remaining between them. Germline lookup yields CDR1 MGHRA and CDR2 YSYEKL.

The V call is TRBV19, the J call TRBJ1-1; D gene ambiguous. V was clipped by 3 bases and J by 1 base, with 12 bases between them. The CDR3 covers 15 residues. Germline CDR1 is LNHDA and CDR2 is SQIVND (reference sequence). The CDR3, as DNA: TGTGCCAGTAGTATTGATGAGGGTCGGAACACTGAAGCTTTCTTT. Translating gives CASSIDEGRNTEAFF. Filled out from reference TRBV19 and TRBJ1-1, the complete variable domain reads DGGITQSPKYLFRKEGQNVTLSCEQNLNHDAMYWYRQDPGQGLRLIYYSQIVNDFQKGDIAEGYSVSREKKESFPLTVTSAQKNPTAFYLCASSIDEGRNTEAFFGQGTRLTVV.

V is TRBV13 and J is TRBJ1-1; D gene uncertain. The ends were cut back, 4 bases at V and 4 bases at J, with 10 bases in the middle. The germline V gene encodes CDR1 PRHDT and CDR2 FYEKMQ (reference sequence). The CDR3 is 13 residues long. The CDR3 sequence is CASSSAAGTEAFF. The CDR3 region has the DNA TGTGCCAGCAGCTCCGCCGCCGGCACTGAAGCTTTCTTT.

The chain uses TRBV7-9 and TRBJ1-6; tentative D call: TRBD1 (5 bases). With 5 bases removed from V and 10 bases from J, the gap between germline ends came to 15 bases. This CDR3 contains 14 residues. Germline V gene lookup returns CDR1 SEHNR and CDR2 FQNEAQ (reference sequence). As DNA, the CDR3 is TGTGCCAGCAGCCCCGACGGGGGACGATCACCCCTCCACTTT. Its translation is CASSPDGGRSPLHF.

The chain's CDR3 is CASSYSGWGSYEQYF. Written as DNA, the CDR3 is TGTGCCAGCAGTTACTCTGGGTGGGGGAGCTACGAGCAGTACTTC. V is TRBV6-5 and J is TRBJ2-7; D is tentatively TRBD1 or TRBD2 (5 bases each). Germline-derived CDR1 and CDR2 are MNHEY and SVGAGI. CDR3 length: 15 residues. The V gene lost 0 bases and the J gene lost 3 bases, with 12 bases spanning the gap.

The CDR3 here is CASSPLSNTEAFF. In nucleotides, the CDR3 is TGTGCCAGCAGCCCGCTCAGTAACACTGAAGCTTTCTTT. The chain combines TRBV14 with TRBJ1-1; D unresolved. Germline-derived CDR1 and CDR2 are SGHDN and FVKESK. Trimming left V 4 bases short and J 2 bases short, with 8 bases between. The length of the CDR3 is 13 residues.

The CDR3 spells CASSLDHSTDTQYF. CDR3 DNA: TGCGCCAGCAGCTTAGACCACAGCACAGATACGCAGTATTTT. The V call is TRBV5-1, the J call TRBJ2-3; no clear D. The CDR3 has 14 residues. Germline CDR1 SGHRS, CDR2 YFSETQ. Trimming left V 2 bases short and J 0 bases short, with 7 bases between.

This clone was observed once. The chain joins TRBV6-2 or TRBV6-3 to TRBJ1-2, with 7 bases aligning to TRBD1. CDR3 length: 15 residues. Per germline, CDR1 MNHEY and CDR2 SVGEGT. Trimming at V came to 2 bases and at J to 3 bases, leaving 6 bases not matched to a gene. CDR3 sequence: CASSYDRVEDYGYTF. The DNA for the CDR3 is TGTGCCAGCAGTTACGACAGGGTGGAAGACTATGGCTACACCTTC.

This rearrangement joins TRBV6-5 to TRBJ1-6; 7 positions agree with TRBD1. The CDR3 is 14 amino acids. Germline loops: CDR1 MNHEY, CDR2 SVGAGI. With 3 bases clipped from V and 6 bases from J, the junction kept 2 bases outside the gene matches. Here the CDR3 reads CASSYGTANSPLHF. The CDR3 DNA reads as TGTGCCAGCAGTTATGGGACAGCTAATTCACCCCTCCACTTT.

This chain connects TRBV2 to TRBJ1-2; 9 bases fit TRBD1. V shed 6 bases and J 7 bases; nucleotides not matched to a gene: 9. In germline, CDR1 is SNHLY, CDR2 FYNNEI. This CDR3 has 14 amino acids. The CDR3 DNA reads TGTGCCAGCAGCGAGGGACAGGGAGTAGGTGGCTACACCTTC. As protein: CASSEGQGVGGYTF.